This T cell receptor (beta chain) came from a study of cytomegalovirus exposure and HLA in healthy donors. Study-level background: Within an early data release were about 85 million unique TCRs drawn from HLA-typed donors.

In the case of this clone: Antigen specificity is unknown.

General observations from the study: In a later analysis, at a false discovery rate of 0.05, 15,000 to 20,000 TCR beta sequences were associated with HLA alleles. The study put some 150 TCR beta chains on its list as cytomegalovirus-associated. An analysis done earlier found most TCR beta V segments productive about 90% or about 30% of the time.

This CDR3 is built from 20 residues. Germline CDR1 SGHAT, CDR2 FQNNGV. The J segment lost 5 bases and the V segment lost 0 bases, leaving 18 bases of the junction unmatched. Primers included in the PCR were 60 Vbeta and 13 Jbeta primers. Data came from immunoSEQ multiplex PCR; TCRdb stores just in-frame clones and leaves some out. This table lists about 39,000 clones. This TCR derives from a male donor in good health and CMV-seronegative. The V and J genes are TRBV11-2 and TRBJ2-2, with TRBD1 matching over 7 bases. The specimen was PBMCs. The CDR3 DNA follows: TGTGCCAGCAGCTTAGATCACGGAAGAGGGGGCGCGATGGGGACCGGGGAGCTGTTTTTT. Translating gives CASSLDHGRGGAMGTGELFF.